Listed here is a single T cell receptor beta chain. Its antigen is unknown. These data originate in a study of tumor-infiltrating lymphocytes in localized non-small cell lung cancer. Study-wide context: From each patient, both tumor and uninvolved lung, non-adjacent to tumor, were sampled. Study-wide findings and caveats: T-cell fraction did not differ between immunotypes IM1 and IM2. Recurrence-free survival showed no association with tumor T-cell fraction. Available tissue quantity limited TCR sequencing to a patient subset.

The CDR3 is made up of 15 amino acids. Germline V CDR1 and CDR2: LNHDA, SQIVND (reference sequence). The germline V and J ends were trimmed by 5 bases and 0 bases, with 10 bases remaining between them. The assay was immunoSEQ multiplex PCR, and TCRdb's table has in-frame clones only and misses some. The table has some 17,000 clones, less than 85% seen once. The chain is built from TRBV19 and TRBJ2-2, with D tentatively TRBD2 (6 bases). The TCR originated in a human donor with non-small cell lung cancer. What was sequenced was lung tumor tissue. The CDR3 sequence: CASSVSSANTGELFF. The CDR3 DNA is TGTGCCAGTAGTGTCTCTAGCGCGAACACCGGGGAGCTGTTTTTT.